Here is one TCR beta chain with its context. The sample holds other DNA sequences that translate to the same CDR3. These data belong to a study of cytomegalovirus exposure and HLA in healthy donors. A multiplex PCR was run with 60 Vbeta primers and 13 Jbeta primers. The protocol was immunoSEQ multiplex PCR, while the TCRdb copy is restricted to in-frame clones and leaves out a portion. The sample lists about 110,000 clones; 60% to 80% were seen once. With 3 bases removed from V and 4 bases from J, the gap between germline ends came to 6 bases. CDR1 and CDR2 from the germline V gene are MNHNY and SVGAGI (reference sequence). This CDR3 contains 13 residues.

This chain connects TRBV6-6 to TRBJ2-2, with D uncertain. The origin of this receptor is a man aged 25 to 40 in good health and CMV-seronegative. Sequencing was carried out using PBMCs. CDR3 region: CASSYPGTGELFF. The CDR3 region has the DNA TGTGCCAGCAGTTATCCGGGCACCGGGGAGCTGTTTTTT.